Below are 12 T cell receptor beta chains sequenced from a single sample in a study of blood T cell repertoires in COVID-19. Generated by immunoSEQ multiplex PCR, the TCRdb table keeps only in-frame clones and is missing some. The sample lists about 380,000 clones, less than 90% seen once, with 2.5% to 3.5% in the top ten. Sequencing was performed on PBMCs or T cells enriched from blood (not recorded which). The source is a woman aged 30 to 39 who had recovered from COVID-19.

This clone was detected only once. Within the sample, other DNA sequences also encode this same CDR3. In DNA form, the CDR3 reads TGCAGTGCCGGGGACTTTTACGAGCAGTACTTC. It specifies CSAGDFYEQYF. The chain recombines TRBV20-1 with TRBJ2-7; a possible D gene is TRBD2 (6 bases). This CDR3 contains 11 residues. Between the trimmed V and J ends, which lost 6 bases and 4 bases, there was a span of 10 bases. The V gene's germline CDR1 is DFQATT and CDR2 SNEGSKA (reference sequence).

The chain couples TRBV6-5 to TRBJ1-1, with unresolved D. The CDR3 runs 14 residues. Trimming pared 6 bases from V and 2 bases from J, leaving 13 bases between. The V gene's germline CDR1 is MNHEY and CDR2 SVGAGI. CDR3 sequence reads: CASSPTPLNTEAFF. CDR3 sequence (DNA): TGTGCCAGCAGCCCAACACCGTTAAACACTGAAGCTTTCTTT.

This chain uses TRBV5-4 with TRBJ2-2; 11 bases align to TRBD2. This CDR3 has 18 amino acids. After removal of 4 bases from V and 6 bases from J, the junction contained 14 bases not matched to a gene. Germline-derived CDR1 and CDR2 are SGHNT and YYREEE (reference sequence). DNA of the CDR3: TGTGCCAGCAGCGTAATAGCGGGAGGGCCACGGTACGCCGGGGAGCTGTTTTTT. Encoded protein: CASSVIAGGPRYAGELFF.

The chain recombines TRBV13 with TRBJ2-2, with a tentative D call TRBD1 (5 bases). V was cut by 0 bases and J by 6 bases, with 11 bases left in between. This CDR3 is built from 15 residues. Germline V lookup: CDR1 PRHDT, CDR2 FYEKMQ (reference sequence). The chain's CDR3 is CASSLGHKGPGELFF. The CDR3 region has the DNA TGTGCCAGCAGCTTAGGCCACAAGGGGCCCGGGGAGCTGTTTTTT.

The sample holds a few counts of this clone. The V gene is TRBV27, the J gene TRBJ2-5, with 8 bases identical to TRBD1. From germline, CDR1 is MNHEY and CDR2 SMNVEV (reference sequence). The V segment lost 2 bases and the J segment 2 bases; nucleotides outside the gene matches: 4. The length of the CDR3 is 15 residues. The DNA for the CDR3 is TGTGCCAGCAGTTTAAACAGGGGGTCTCAAGAGACCCAGTACTTC. It encodes CASSLNRGSQETQYF.

The genes are TRBV21-1 and TRBJ1-1. TRBV21-1 is termed a pseudogene. CDR3 length equals 12 residues. The CDR3 DNA reads TGTGCCAGCGATTCCCGGGGGGATGAAGCTTTCTTT. Translated: CASDSRGDEAFF.

The chain combines TRBV28 with TRBJ2-7; D unclear. The CDR3 length is 11 residues. V was pared by 8 bases and J by 2 bases, with 7 bases between. From germline, CDR1 is MDHEN and CDR2 SYDVKM. Written as DNA, the CDR3 is TGTGCCAGCCGAGAGACCTACGAGCAGTACTTC. As protein: CASRETYEQYF.

The chain uses TRBV27 and TRBJ2-5; TRBD2 might be the D (6 bases). There are 12 residues in the CDR3. The germline V gene has CDR1 MNHEY and CDR2 SMNVEV (reference sequence). The V gene lost 2 bases and the J gene lost 5 bases, with 6 bases spanning the gap. DNA of the CDR3: TGTGCCAGCAGTTTACGGGGGGAGACCCAGTACTTC. Its protein product is CASSLRGETQYF.

CDR3 in DNA: TGTGCCAGCAGTGAAGCGGTGGATGGCGGCGAAGCTTTCTTT. Translated, it gives CASSEAVDGGEAFF. The chain joins TRBV6-1 to TRBJ1-1, with D hard to call. Germline CDR1 reads MNHNS; CDR2 reads SASEGT. V lost 0 bases and J 8 bases, leaving 13 bases between the germline ends. The CDR3 has 14 residues.

This rearrangement joins TRBV6-5 to TRBJ2-1; D remains unclear. CDR3 size: 14 residues. With 4 bases removed from V and 4 bases from J, the gap between germline ends came to 11 bases. Germline V CDR1 and CDR2: MNHEY, SVGAGI. CDR3 sequence reads: CASSLVREYNEQFF. CDR3 bases: TGTGCCAGCAGTTTAGTACGAGAATACAATGAGCAGTTCTTC.

The rearrangement joins TRBV11-1 to TRBJ2-7; TRBD2 agrees at 8 bases. V trimming: 3 bases; J trimming: 2 bases; junction bases outside the gene matches: 3. The CDR3 has 14 residues. The germline V gene has CDR1 SGHAT and CDR2 FQDESV (reference sequence). The CDR3: CASSFQGLAYEQYF. The DNA for the CDR3 is TGTGCCAGCAGCTTTCAGGGACTAGCCTACGAGCAGTACTTC.

This clone was seen a single time. The V call is TRBV27, the J call TRBJ2-1; TRBD1 matches 12 bases. Germline V lookup: CDR1 MNHEY, CDR2 SMNVEV (reference sequence). CDR3 length: 15 residues. V was clipped by 0 bases and J by 9 bases; unmatched bases: 3. The CDR3: CASSLSGQGAFEQFF. The CDR3 DNA sequence: TGTGCCAGCAGTTTATCGGGACAGGGGGCGTTTGAGCAGTTCTTC.